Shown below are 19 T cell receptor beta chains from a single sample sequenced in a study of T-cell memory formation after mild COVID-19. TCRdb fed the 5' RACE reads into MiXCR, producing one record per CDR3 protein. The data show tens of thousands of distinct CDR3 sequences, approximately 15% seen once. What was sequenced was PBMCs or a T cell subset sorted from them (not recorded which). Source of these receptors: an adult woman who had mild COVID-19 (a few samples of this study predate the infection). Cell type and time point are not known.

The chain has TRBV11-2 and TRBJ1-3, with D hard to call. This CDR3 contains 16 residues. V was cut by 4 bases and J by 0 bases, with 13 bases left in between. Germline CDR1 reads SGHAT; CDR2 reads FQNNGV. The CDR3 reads CASSSVQASSGNTIYF. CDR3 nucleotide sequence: TGTGCCAGCAGCTCCGTTCAGGCAAGCTCTGGAAACACCATATATTTT.

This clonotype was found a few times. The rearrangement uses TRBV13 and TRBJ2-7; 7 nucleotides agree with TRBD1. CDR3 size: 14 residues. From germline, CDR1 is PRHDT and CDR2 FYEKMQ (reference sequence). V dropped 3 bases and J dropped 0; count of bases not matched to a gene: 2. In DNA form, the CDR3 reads TGTGCCAGCAGCTTCCGGGACAGCTCCTACGAGCAGTACTTC. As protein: CASSFRDSSYEQYF.

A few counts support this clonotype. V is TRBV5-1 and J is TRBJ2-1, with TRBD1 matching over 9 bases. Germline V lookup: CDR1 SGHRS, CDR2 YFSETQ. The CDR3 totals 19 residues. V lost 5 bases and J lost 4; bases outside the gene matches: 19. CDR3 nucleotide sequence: TGCGCCAGCAGTCCCGGTCTTCGGACAGGGGACCAACCGTACAATGAGCAGTTCTTC. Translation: CASSPGLRTGDQPYNEQFF. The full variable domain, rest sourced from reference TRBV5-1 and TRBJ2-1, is KAGVTQTPRYLIKTRGQQVTLSCSPISGHRSVSWYQQTPGQGLQFLFEYFSETQRNKGNFPGRFSGRQFSNSRSEMNVSTLELGDSALYLCASSPGLRTGDQPYNEQFFGPGTRLTVL.

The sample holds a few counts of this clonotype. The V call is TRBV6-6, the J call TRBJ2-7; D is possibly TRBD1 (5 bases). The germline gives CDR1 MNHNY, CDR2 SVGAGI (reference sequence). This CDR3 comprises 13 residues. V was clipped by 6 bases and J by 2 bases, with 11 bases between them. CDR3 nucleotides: TGTGCCAGCAGCAGACAGCCAACCTACGAGCAGTACTTC. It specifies CASSRQPTYEQYF.

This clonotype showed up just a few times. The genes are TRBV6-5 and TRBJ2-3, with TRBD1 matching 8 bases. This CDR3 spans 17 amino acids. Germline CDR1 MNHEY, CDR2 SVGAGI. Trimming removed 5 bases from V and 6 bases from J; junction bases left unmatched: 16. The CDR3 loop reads CASSLLQDRAEHDTQYF. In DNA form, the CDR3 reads TGTGCCAGCAGTCTCCTCCAGGACAGGGCTGAACATGATACGCAGTATTTT.

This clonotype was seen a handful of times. CDR3 residues: CASSLSPSGPTLDTQYF. As DNA, the CDR3 is TGCGCCAGCAGCTTGAGTCCCTCAGGACCCACACTAGATACGCAGTATTTT. The chain carries TRBV5-1 and TRBJ2-3; D is unclear. This CDR3 is built from 17 residues. Germline CDR1 SGHRS, CDR2 YFSETQ. Trimming shortened V by 1 base and J by 5 bases, and 20 bases separated the two germline ends.

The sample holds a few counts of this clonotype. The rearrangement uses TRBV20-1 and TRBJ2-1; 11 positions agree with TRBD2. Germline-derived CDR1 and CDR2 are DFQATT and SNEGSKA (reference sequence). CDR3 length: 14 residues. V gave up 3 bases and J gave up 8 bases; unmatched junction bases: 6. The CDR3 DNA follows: TGCAGTGCTAGTGACGGGACTAGCGGCTATGAGCAGTTCTTC. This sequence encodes CSASDGTSGYEQFF.

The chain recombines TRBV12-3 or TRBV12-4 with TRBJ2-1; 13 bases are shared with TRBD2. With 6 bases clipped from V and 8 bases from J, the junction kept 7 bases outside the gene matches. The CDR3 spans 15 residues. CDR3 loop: CASSRTSGRSDEQFF. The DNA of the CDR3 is TGTGCCAGCAGCCGGACTAGCGGGAGAAGTGATGAGCAGTTCTTC.

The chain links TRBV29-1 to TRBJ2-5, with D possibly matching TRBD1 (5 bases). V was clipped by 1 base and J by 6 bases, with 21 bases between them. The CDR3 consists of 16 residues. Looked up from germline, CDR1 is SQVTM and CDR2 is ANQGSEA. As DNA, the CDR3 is TGCAGCGTTGAAGTAGGGCAGGGCAGACCAAGTAAGACCCAGTACTTC. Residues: CSVEVGQGRPSKTQYF.

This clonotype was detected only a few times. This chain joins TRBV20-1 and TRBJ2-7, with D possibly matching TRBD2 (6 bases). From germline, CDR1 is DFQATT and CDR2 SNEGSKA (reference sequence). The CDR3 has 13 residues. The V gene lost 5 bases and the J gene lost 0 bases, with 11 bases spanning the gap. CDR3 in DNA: TGCAGTGCTCTGGACTACCCCTCCTACGAGCAGTACTTC. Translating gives CSALDYPSYEQYF.

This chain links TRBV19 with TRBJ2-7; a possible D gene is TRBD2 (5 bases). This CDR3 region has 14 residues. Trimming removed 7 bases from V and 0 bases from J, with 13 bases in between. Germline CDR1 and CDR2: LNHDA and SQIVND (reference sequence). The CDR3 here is CASNQAGLSYEQYF. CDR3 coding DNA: TGTGCCAGTAATCAGGCAGGACTCTCCTACGAGCAGTACTTC.

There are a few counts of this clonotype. In nucleotides, the CDR3 is TGTGCCAGCAGTCCTAACTACCAGATAGCGGCCGGGGAGCTGTTTTTT. The encoded protein is CASSPNYQIAAGELFF. The genes are TRBV7-9 and TRBJ2-2, with D perhaps TRBD2 (6 bases). The CDR3 totals 16 residues. Germline CDR1 reads SEHNR; CDR2 reads FQNEAQ (reference sequence). Between the trimmed V and J ends, which lost 6 bases and 6 bases, there was a span of 20 bases.

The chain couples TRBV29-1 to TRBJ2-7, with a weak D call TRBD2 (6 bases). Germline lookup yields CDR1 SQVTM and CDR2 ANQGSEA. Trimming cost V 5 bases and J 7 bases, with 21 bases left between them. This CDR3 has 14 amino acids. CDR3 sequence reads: CSVSVGVRAGEQYF. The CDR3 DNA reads TGCAGCGTTTCGGTTGGTGTCAGGGCGGGGGAGCAGTACTTC.

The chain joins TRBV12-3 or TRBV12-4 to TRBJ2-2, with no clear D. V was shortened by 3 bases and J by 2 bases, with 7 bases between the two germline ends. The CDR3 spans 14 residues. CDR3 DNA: TGTGCCAGCAGTTTCGCAAGCAACACCGGGGAGCTGTTTTTT. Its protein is CASSFASNTGELFF.

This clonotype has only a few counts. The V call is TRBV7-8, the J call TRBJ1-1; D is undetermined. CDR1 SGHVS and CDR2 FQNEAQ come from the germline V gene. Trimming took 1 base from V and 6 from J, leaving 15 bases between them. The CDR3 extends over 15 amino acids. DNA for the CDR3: TGTGCCAGCAGCTTAGTTGGTACCTTGGCCGCTGAAGCTTTCTTT. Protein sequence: CASSLVGTLAAEAFF.

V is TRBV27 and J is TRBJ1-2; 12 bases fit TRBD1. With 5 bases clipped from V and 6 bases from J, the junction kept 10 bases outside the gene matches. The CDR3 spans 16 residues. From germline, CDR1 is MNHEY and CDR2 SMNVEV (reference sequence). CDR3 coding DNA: TGTGCCAGCAGTCCCTCCGGGACAGGGGGCGCGGATGGCTACACCTTC. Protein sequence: CASSPSGTGGADGYTF.

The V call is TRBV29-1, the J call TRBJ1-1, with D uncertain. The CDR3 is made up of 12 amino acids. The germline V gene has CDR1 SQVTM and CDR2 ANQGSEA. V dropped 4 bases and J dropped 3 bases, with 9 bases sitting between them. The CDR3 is CSVGQGYTEAFF. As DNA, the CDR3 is TGCAGCGTTGGCCAAGGCTACACTGAAGCTTTCTTT. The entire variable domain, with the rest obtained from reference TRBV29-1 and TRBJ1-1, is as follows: SAVISQKPSRDICQRGTSLTIQCQVDSQVTMMFWYRQQPGQSLTLIATANQGSEATYESGFVIDKFPISRPNLTFSTLTVSNMSPEDSSIYLCSVGQGYTEAFFGQGTRLTVV.

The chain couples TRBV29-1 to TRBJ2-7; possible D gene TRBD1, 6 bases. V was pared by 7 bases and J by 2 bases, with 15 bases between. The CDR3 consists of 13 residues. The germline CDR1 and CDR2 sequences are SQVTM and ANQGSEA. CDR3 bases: TGCAGCGCCGGGACAAACCTACCCTACGAGCAGTACTTC. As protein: CSAGTNLPYEQYF.

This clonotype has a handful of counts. CDR3 region: CASSLGGQLEAFF. In DNA form, the CDR3 reads TGTGCCAGCAGCTTGGGGGGACAGCTTGAAGCTTTCTTT. The chain uses TRBV5-6 and TRBJ1-1; 7 nucleotides agree with TRBD1. Per germline, CDR1 SGHDT and CDR2 YYEEEE. The CDR3 is made up of 13 amino acids. Trimming cost V 0 bases and J 7 bases; bases outside gene matches: 3.